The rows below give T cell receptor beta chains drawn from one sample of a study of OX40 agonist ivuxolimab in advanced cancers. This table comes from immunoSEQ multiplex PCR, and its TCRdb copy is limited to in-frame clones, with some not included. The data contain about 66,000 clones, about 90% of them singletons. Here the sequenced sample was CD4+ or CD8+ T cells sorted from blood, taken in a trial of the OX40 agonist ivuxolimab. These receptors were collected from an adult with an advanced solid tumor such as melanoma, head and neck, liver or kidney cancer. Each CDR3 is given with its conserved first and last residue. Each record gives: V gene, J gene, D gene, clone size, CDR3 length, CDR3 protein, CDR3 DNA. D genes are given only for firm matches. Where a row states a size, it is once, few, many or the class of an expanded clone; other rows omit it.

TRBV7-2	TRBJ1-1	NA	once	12	CASSSEARPAFF	TGTGCCAGCAGCTCAGAGGCCCGGCCGGCTTTCTTT
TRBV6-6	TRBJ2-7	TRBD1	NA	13	CASSDRGAYEQYF	TGTGCCAGCAGTGACAGGGGAGCCTACGAGCAGTACTTC
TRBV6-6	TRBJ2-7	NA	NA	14	CASSTHAQGNEQYF	TGTGCCAGCAGTACGCATGCCCAGGGGAATGAGCAGTACTTC
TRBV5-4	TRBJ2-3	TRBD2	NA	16	CASSPRTSGSTDTQYF	TGTGCCAGCAGCCCGAGGACTAGCGGGAGCACAGATACGCAGTATTTT
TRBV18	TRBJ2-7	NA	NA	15	CASSPPEGRSYEQYF	TGTGCCAGCTCACCACCGGAGGGCCGGTCCTACGAGCAGTACTTC
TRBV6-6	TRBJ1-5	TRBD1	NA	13	CASRTSTGGYQHF	TGTGCCAGCAGAACGTCTACAGGGGGCTACCAGCATTTT
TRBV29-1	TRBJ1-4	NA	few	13	CSVSTLTVGKLFF	TGCAGCGTTTCAACCCTTACCGTTGGAAAACTGTTTTTT
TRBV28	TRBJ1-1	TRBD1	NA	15	CASSPPRTGNTEAFF	TGTGCCAGCAGTCCTCCCCGGACAGGGAACACTGAAGCTTTCTTT
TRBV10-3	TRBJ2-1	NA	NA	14	CAISQKSSYNEQFF	TGTGCCATCAGTCAGAAAAGCTCCTACAATGAGCAGTTCTTC
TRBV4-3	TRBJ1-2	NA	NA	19	CASSQDTGTTFTRIYGYTF	TGCGCCAGCAGCCAAGATACCGGGACTACCTTTACTCGCATCTATGGCTACACCTTC
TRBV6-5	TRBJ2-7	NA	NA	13	CASSYRRAGEQYF	TGTGCCAGCAGTTACCGGAGAGCTGGGGAGCAGTACTTC
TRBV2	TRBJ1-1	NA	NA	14	CASVRHLMNAEAFF	TGTGCCAGCGTTCGGCACCTCATGAACGCTGAAGCTTTCTTT
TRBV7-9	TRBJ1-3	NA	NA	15	CASSLGRNKANTIYF	TGTGCCAGCAGCCTCGGACGAAACAAAGCGAACACCATATATTTT
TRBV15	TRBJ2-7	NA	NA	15	CATSRVLGVKYEQYF	TGTGCCACCAGCAGAGTATTAGGGGTTAAGTACGAGCAGTACTTC
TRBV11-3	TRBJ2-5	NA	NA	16	CASSLGSDVSGETQYF	TGTGCCAGCAGCTTAGGGTCGGACGTTTCAGGAGAGACCCAGTACTTC
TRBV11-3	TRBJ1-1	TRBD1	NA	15	CASSLRQGRNTEAFF	TGTGCCAGCAGCCTCAGACAGGGTAGGAACACTGAAGCTTTCTTT
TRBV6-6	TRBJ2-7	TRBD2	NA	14	CASSLTSGSYEQYF	TGTGCCAGCAGTTTGACTAGCGGGAGCTACGAGCAGTACTTC
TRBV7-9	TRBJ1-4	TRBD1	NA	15	CASSGGGSTNEKLFF	TGTGCCAGCAGCGGAGGGGGCTCGACTAATGAAAAACTGTTTTTT
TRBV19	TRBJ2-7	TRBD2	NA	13	CASTGTTLYEQYF	TGTGCCAGTACGGGGACTACCTTATACGAGCAGTACTTC
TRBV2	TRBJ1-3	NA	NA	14	CASMNSASGNTIYF	TGTGCCAGCATGAACAGCGCCTCTGGAAACACCATATATTTT
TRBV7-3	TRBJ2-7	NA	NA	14	CASSPTGLTKEQYF	TGTGCCAGCAGCCCCACGGGCCTAACAAAGGAGCAGTACTTC
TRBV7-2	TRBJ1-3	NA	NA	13	CASSQGSRNTIYF	TGTGCCAGCAGCCAGGGATCACGAAACACCATATATTTT
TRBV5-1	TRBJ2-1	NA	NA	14	CASSFGVVEGEQFF	TGCGCCAGCAGCTTCGGGGTAGTGGAGGGTGAGCAGTTCTTC
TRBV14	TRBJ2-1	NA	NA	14	CASSQVGGYNEQFF	TGTGCCAGCAGCCAAGTCGGGGGTTACAATGAGCAGTTCTTC
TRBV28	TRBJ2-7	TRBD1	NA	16	CASSSNGQVRVDEQYF	TGTGCCAGCAGTAGCAATGGACAGGTGAGAGTTGACGAGCAGTACTTC
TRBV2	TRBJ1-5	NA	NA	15	CASSERGEGWKPQHF	TGTGCCAGCAGTGAAAGAGGGGAGGGTTGGAAGCCCCAGCATTTT
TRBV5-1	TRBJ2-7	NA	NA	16	CASSLAGDPGDYEQYF	TGCGCCAGCAGCTTGGCCGGGGACCCTGGGGACTACGAGCAGTACTTC
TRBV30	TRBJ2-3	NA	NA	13	CAWMNLGTDTQYF	TGTGCCTGGATGAATTTGGGCACAGATACGCAGTATTTT
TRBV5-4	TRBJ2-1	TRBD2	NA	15	CASSLGTRGYNEQFF	TGTGCCAGCAGCTTGGGGACTAGGGGCTACAATGAGCAGTTCTTC
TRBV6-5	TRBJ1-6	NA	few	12	CASSDGYSPLHF	TGTGCCAGTTCAGACGGGTATTCACCCCTCCACTTT
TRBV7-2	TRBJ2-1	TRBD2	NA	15	CASSLALAGANEQFF	TGTGCCAGCAGCTTAGCGTTAGCGGGAGCCAATGAGCAGTTCTTC
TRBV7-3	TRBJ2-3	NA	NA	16	CASSRGVQPSTDTQYF	TGTGCCAGCAGCAGGGGAGTACAGCCTAGCACAGATACGCAGTATTTT
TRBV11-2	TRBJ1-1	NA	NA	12	CASSFVNTEAFF	TGTGCCAGCAGCTTTGTGAACACTGAAGCTTTCTTT
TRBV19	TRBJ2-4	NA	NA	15	CASSITHGAKNIQYF	TGTGCCAGTAGTATCACACATGGAGCCAAAAACATTCAGTACTTC